Presented here are 7 T cell receptor beta chains from one specimen sequenced in a study of T-cell reconstitution after alpha-beta-depleted transplantation in children. A TCRbeta library incorporating unique molecular identifiers was prepared. Using its own MiXCR run on the PCR reads, TCRdb lists one record per CDR3 protein. Found here are 490,000 or so distinct CDR3 sequences, around 13% of them singletons; the top ten hold 4.5% to 6%. The sample in question was PBMCs from the stem cell graft donor, obtained from the stem cell graft. These receptors were collected from a human donor who donated a stem cell graft to a child with combined immunodeficiency.

This clonotype was picked up many times. V is TRBV27 and J is TRBJ2-5; D possibly corresponds to TRBD1 (6 bases). Per germline, CDR1 MNHEY and CDR2 SMNVEV (reference sequence). The CDR3 spans 13 residues. Trimming took 5 bases from V and 5 from J, leaving 12 bases between them. The CDR3 here is CASSRTRGETQYF. CDR3 nucleotides: TGTGCCAGCAGTCGTACGAGGGGGGAGACCCAGTACTTC.

V is TRBV6-9 and J is TRBJ1-3; D gene ambiguous. Germline V CDR1 and CDR2: MNHGY, SVAAGI. Trimming took off 0 bases at V and 9 bases at J, with 15 bases between the two ends. The CDR3 length is 15 residues. CDR3 sequence: CASSYSNPFGGTIYF. The CDR3 nucleotides are TGTGCCAGCAGTTATTCGAACCCCTTTGGAGGCACCATATATTTT.

This chain connects TRBV10-3 to TRBJ2-3; 7 bases align to TRBD1. Trimming at V came to 2 bases and at J to 2 bases, leaving 4 bases not matched to a gene. Germline loops: CDR1 ENHRY, CDR2 SYGVKD. There are 15 residues in the CDR3. CDR3 protein: CAISEGGQNTDTQYF. CDR3 coding DNA: TGTGCCATCAGTGAGGGGGGACAGAACACAGATACGCAGTATTTT.

Many counts were recorded for this clonotype. This chain joins TRBV7-9 and TRBJ2-1; D unresolved. Deletions cut 11 bases from V and 10 bases from J, with 12 bases between. CDR1 SEHNR and CDR2 FQNEAQ come from the germline V gene (reference sequence). This CDR3 region has 10 residues. The CDR3 region has the DNA TGTGCCGGAAGCCGAAGGGAGCAGTTCTTC. It yields the protein CAGSRREQFF.

This clonotype was seen more than once but under ten times. The J gene is TRBJ2-5, the V gene TRBV28, with a tentative D call TRBD1 (5 bases). The CDR3 is made up of 15 amino acids. CDR1 MDHEN and CDR2 SYDVKM come from the germline V gene. With 4 bases removed from V and 5 bases from J, the gap between germline ends came to 17 bases. Here the CDR3 DNA reads TGTGCCAGCAGTTCCCCTACAGGCGGCCGGGAGACCCAGTACTTC. This translates into CASSSPTGGRETQYF.

The chain joins TRBV29-1 to TRBJ2-5; possibly TRBD1 or TRBD2 for D (5 bases each). The V gene's germline CDR1 is SQVTM and CDR2 ANQGSEA. The CDR3 runs 12 residues. Deletions cut 5 bases from V and 5 bases from J, with 12 bases between. CDR3 sequence (DNA): TGCAGCGTTCCGGGGCTCATCGAGACCCAGTACTTC. Amino acids: CSVPGLIETQYF.

This clonotype was found a few times. The chain has TRBV12-3 or TRBV12-4 and TRBJ2-3; 12 nucleotides line up with TRBD2. The CDR3 extends over 17 amino acids. V dropped 2 bases and J dropped 4; count of bases not matched to a gene: 7. As DNA, the CDR3 is TGTGCCAGCAGTTTATCGACTAGCGGGAGTTTCGCAGATACGCAGTATTTT. Its translation is CASSLSTSGSFADTQYF.